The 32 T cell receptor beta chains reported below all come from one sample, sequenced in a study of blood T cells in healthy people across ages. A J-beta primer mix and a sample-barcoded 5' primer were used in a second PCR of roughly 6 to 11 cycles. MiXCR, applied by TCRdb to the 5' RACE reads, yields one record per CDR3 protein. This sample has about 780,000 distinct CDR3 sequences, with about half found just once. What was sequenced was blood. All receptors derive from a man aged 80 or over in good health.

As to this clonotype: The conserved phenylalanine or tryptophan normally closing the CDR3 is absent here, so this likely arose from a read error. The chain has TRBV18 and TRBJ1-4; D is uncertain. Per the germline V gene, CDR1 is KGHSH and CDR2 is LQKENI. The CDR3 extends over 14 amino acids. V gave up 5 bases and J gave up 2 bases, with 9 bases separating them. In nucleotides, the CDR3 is TGTGCCAGCTCAATCGCGGCCACTAATGAAAAACTGTTTTCT. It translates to CASSIAATNEKLFS.

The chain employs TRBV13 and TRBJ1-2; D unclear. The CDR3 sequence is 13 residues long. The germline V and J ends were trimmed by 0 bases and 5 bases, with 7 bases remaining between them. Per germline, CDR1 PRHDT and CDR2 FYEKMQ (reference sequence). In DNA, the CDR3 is TGTGCCAGCAGCTTAGGATCCGAATATGGCTACACCTTC. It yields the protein CASSLGSEYGYTF.

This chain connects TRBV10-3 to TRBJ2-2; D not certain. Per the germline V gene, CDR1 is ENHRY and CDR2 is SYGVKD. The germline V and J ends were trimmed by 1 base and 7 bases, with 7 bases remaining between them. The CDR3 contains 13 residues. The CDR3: CAISEFRSGELFF. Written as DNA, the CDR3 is TGTGCCATCAGTGAGTTTCGTAGCGGGGAGCTGTTTTTT.

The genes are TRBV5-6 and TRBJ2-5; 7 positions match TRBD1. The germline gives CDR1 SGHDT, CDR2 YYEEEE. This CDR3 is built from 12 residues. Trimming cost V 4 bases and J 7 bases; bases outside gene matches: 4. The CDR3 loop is CASSQTGMTQYF. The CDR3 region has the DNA TGTGCCAGCAGCCAGACAGGGATGACCCAGTACTTC.

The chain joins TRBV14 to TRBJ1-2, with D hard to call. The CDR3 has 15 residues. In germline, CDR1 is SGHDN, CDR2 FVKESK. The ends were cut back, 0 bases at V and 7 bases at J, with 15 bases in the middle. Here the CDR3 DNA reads TGTGCCAGCAGCCAAGAGATGGTGGGTTTCTCTGGCTACACCTTC. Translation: CASSQEMVGFSGYTF.

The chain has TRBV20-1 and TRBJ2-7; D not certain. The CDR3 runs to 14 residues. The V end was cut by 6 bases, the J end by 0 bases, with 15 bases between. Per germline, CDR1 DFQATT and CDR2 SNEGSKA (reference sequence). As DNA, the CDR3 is TGCAGTGCAAATGAACGGTCCAGCTCCTACGAGCAGTACTTC. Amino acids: CSANERSSSYEQYF.

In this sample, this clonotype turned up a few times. CDR3 region: CASSLLPDRGGGELFF. CDR3 bases: TGTGCCAGCAGCCTCCTACCCGACAGGGGGGGCGGGGAGCTGTTTTTT. V gene TRBV7-3 combines with J gene TRBJ2-2, with 9 bases aligning to TRBD1. This CDR3 has 16 residues. The germline gives CDR1 SGHTA, CDR2 FQGTGA. The junction had 11 bases not matched to a gene; V was cut back by 5 bases and J by 7 bases.

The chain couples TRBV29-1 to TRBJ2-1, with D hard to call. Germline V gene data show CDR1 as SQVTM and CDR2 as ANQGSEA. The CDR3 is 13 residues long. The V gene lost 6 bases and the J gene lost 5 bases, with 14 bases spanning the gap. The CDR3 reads CSVSDKPNNEQFF. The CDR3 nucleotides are TGCAGCGTGAGTGACAAGCCGAACAATGAGCAGTTCTTC.

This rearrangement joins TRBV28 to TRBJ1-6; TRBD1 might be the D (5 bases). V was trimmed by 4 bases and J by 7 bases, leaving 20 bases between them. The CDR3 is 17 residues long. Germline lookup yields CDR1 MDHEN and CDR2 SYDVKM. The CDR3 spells CASSSAPRDGGNSPLHF. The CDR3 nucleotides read TGTGCCAGCAGTTCCGCCCCTCGGGACGGGGGAAATTCACCCCTCCACTTT.

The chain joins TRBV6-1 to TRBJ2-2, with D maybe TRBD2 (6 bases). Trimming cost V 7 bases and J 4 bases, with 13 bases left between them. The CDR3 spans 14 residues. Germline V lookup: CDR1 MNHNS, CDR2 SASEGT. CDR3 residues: CASMEGWGTGELFF. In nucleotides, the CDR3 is TGTGCCAGCATGGAGGGTTGGGGCACCGGGGAGCTGTTTTTT.

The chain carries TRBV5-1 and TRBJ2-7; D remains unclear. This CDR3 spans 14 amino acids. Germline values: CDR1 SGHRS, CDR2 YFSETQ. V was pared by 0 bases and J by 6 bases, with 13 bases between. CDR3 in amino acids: CASSLGLAHLEQYF. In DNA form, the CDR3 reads TGCGCCAGCAGCTTGGGATTGGCCCATCTCGAGCAGTACTTC.

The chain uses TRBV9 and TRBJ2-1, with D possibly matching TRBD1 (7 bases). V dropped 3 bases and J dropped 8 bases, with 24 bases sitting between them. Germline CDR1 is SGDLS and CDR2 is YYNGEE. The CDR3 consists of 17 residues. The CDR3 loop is CASSATRTGEVWDEQFF. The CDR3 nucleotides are TGTGCCAGCAGCGCAACCCGCACAGGGGAGGTGTGGGATGAGCAGTTCTTC.

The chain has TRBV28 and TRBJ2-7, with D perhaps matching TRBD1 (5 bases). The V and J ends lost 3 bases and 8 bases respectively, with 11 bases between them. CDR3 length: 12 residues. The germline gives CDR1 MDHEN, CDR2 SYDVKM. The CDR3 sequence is CASSFWGNKQYF. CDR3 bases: TGTGCCAGCAGTTTTTGGGGCAACAAGCAGTACTTC.

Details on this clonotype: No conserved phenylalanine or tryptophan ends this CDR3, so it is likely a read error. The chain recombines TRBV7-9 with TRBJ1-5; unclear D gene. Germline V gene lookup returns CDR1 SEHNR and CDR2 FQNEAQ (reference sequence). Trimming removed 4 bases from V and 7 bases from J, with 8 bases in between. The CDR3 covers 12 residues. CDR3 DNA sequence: TGTGCCAGCAGCTCCGGGTGGCAGCCCCAGCATTTG. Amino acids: CASSSGWQPQHL.

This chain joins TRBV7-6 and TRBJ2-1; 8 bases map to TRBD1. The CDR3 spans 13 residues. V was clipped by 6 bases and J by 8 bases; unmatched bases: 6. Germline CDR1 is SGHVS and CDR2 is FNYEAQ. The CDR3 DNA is TGTGCCAGCAGTCAGGGGGCGGGCCATGAGCAGTTCTTC. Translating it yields CASSQGAGHEQFF.

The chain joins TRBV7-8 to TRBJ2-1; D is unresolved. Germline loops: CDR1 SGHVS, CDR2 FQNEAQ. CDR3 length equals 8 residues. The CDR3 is CVLDEQFF. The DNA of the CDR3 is TGTGTTCTAGATGAGCAGTTCTTC.

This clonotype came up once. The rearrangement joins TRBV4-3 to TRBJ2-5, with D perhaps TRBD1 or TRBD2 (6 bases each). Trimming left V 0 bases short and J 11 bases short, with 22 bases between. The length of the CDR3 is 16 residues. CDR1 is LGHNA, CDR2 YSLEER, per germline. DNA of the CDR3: TGCGCCAGCAGCCAAGATTCAAGGGGGGCCGGGCAAGAGCAGTACTTC. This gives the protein CASSQDSRGAGQEQYF.

CDR3 loop: CSARDKIVREQFF. The CDR3 region has the DNA TGCAGTGCTAGAGATAAAATAGTACGTGAGCAGTTCTTC. The rearrangement links TRBV20-1 to TRBJ2-1; D unresolved. Germline V lookup: CDR1 DFQATT, CDR2 SNEGSKA (reference sequence). V was pared by 0 bases and J by 9 bases, with 12 bases between. The CDR3 runs to 13 residues.

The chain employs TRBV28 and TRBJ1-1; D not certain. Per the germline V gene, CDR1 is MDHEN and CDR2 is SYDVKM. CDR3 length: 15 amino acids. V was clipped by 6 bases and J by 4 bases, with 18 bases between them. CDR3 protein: CASSPRTGRSTEAFF. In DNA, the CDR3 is TGTGCCAGCAGCCCACGGACGGGGAGGTCCACTGAAGCTTTCTTT.

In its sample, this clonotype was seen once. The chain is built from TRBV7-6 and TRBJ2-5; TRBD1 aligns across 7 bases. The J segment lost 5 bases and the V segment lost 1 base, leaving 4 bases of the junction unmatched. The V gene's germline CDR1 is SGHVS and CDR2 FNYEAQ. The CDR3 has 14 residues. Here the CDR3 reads CASSLGRGMETQYF. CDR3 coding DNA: TGTGCCAGCAGCTTAGGCAGGGGGATGGAGACCCAGTACTTC.

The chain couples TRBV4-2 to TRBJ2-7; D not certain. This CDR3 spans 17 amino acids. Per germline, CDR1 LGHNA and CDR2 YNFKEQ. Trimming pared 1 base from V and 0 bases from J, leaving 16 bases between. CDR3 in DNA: TGTGCCAGCAGCCAAGCCCAGGCACTCTCAACCTCCTACGAGCAGTACTTC. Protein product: CASSQAQALSTSYEQYF.

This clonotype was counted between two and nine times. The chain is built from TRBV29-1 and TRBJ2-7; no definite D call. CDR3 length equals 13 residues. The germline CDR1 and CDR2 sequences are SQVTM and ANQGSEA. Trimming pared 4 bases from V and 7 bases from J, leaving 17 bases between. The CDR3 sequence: CSVGGIGNNEQYF. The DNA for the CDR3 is TGCAGCGTTGGGGGTATTGGAAACAATGAGCAGTACTTC.

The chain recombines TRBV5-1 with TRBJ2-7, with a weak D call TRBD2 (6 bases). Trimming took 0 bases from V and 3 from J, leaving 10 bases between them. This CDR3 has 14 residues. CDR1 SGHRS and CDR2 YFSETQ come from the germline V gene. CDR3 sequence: CASSLEMGGYEQYF. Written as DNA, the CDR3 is TGCGCCAGCAGCTTGGAAATGGGGGGCTACGAGCAGTACTTC. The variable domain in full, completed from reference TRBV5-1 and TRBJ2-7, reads KAGVTQTPRYLIKTRGQQVTLSCSPISGHRSVSWYQQTPGQGLQFLFEYFSETQRNKGNFPGRFSGRQFSNSRSEMNVSTLELGDSALYLCASSLEMGGYEQYFGPGTRLTVT.

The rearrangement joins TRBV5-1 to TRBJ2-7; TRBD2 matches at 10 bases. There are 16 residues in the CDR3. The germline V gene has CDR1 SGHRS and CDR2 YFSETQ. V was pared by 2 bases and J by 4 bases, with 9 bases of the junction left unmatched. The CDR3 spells CASSLFGASGRYEQYF. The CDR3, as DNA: TGCGCCAGCAGCTTATTCGGGGCTAGCGGGAGATACGAGCAGTACTTC.

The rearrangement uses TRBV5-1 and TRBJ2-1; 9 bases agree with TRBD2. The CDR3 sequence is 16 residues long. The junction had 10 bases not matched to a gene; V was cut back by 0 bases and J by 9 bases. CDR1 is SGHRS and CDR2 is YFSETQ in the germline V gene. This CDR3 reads CASSLGMAGGDSEQFF. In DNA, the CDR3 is TGCGCCAGCAGCTTGGGGATGGCGGGAGGGGATAGTGAGCAGTTCTTC.

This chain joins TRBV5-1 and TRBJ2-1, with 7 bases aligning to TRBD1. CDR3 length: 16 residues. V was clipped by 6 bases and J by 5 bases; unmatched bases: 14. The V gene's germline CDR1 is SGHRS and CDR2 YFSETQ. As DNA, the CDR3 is TGCGCCAGCACCCGACAGGGATTCGCGGATAACAATGAGCAGTTCTTC. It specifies CASTRQGFADNNEQFF.

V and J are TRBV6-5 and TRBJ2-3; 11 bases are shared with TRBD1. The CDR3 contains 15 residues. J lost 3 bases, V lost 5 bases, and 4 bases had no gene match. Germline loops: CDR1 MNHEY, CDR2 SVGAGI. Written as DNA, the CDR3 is TGTGCCAGCAGTCGGACAGGGGGCGAGACAGATACGCAGTATTTT. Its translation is CASSRTGGETDTQYF.

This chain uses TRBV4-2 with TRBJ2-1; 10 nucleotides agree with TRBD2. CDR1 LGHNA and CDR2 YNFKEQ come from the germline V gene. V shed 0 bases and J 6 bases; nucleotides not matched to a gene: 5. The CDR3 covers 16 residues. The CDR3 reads CASSQDGLAVRNEQFF. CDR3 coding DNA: TGTGCCAGCAGCCAAGATGGACTAGCGGTACGCAATGAGCAGTTCTTC.

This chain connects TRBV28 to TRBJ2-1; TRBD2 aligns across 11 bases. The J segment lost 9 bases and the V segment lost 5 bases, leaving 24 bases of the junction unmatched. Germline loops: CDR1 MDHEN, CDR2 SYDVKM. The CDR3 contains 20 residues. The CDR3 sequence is CASSKTTGIPSGRHLGEQFF. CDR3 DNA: TGTGCCAGCAGTAAAACTACAGGAATTCCTAGCGGGAGGCACCTCGGTGAGCAGTTCTTC. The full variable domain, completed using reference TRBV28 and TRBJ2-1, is DVKVTQSSRYLVKRTGEKVFLECVQDMDHENMFWYRQDPGLGLRLIYFSYDVKMKEKGDIPEGYSVSREKKERFSLILESASTNQTSMYLCASSKTTGIPSGRHLGEQFFGPGTRLTVL.

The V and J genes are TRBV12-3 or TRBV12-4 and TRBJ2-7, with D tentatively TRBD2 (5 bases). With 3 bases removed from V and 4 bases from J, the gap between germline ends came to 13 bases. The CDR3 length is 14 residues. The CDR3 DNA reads TGTGCCAGCAGTTTTAGGCCCCGGGAATACGAGCAGTACTTC. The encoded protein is CASSFRPREYEQYF.

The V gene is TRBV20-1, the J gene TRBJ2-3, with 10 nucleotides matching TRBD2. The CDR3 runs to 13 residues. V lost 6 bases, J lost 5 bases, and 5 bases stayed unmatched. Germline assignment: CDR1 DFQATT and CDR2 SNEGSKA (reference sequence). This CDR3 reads CSAHLAGVDTQYF. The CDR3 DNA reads TGCAGTGCGCATCTAGCGGGAGTAGATACGCAGTATTTT.

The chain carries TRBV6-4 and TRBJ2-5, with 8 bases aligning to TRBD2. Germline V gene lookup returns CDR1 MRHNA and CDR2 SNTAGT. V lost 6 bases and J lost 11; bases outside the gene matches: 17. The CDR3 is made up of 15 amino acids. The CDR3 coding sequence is TGTGCCAGCAGCCCTGGACTAGCTTCGCAGAGTGAGCAGTACTTC. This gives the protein CASSPGLASQSEQYF.